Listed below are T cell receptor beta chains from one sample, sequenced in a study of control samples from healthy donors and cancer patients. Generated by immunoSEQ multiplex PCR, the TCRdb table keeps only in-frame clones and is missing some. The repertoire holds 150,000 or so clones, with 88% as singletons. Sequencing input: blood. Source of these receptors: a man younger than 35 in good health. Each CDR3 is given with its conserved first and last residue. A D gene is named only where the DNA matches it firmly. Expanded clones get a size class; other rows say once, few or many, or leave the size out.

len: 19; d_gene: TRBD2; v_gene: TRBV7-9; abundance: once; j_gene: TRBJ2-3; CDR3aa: CASTRRLSAGGSLQGTQYF; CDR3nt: TGTGCCAGCACCAGAAGACTCTCAGCGGGGGGCTCACTACAGGGTACGCAGTATTTT
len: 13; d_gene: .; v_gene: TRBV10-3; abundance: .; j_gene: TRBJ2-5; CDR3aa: CAISETDQETQYF; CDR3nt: TGTGCCATCAGTGAGACAGATCAAGAGACCCAGTACTTC
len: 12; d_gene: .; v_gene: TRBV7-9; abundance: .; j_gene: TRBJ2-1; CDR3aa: CASSQQDNEQFF; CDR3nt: TGTGCCAGCAGCCAGCAGGACAATGAGCAGTTCTTC
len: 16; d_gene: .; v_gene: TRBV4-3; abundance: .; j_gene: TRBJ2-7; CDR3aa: CASSQDAGESSYEQYF; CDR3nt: TGCGCCAGCAGCCAAGATGCGGGCGAAAGCTCCTACGAGCAGTACTTC
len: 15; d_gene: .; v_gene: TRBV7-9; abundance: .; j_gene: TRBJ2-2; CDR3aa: CASRLSPGRAGELFF; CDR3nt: TGTGCCAGCAGACTGAGTCCCGGCAGGGCCGGGGAGCTGTTTTTT
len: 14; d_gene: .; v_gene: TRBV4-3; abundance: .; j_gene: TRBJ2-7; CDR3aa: CASSQGLGSYEQYF; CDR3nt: TGCGCCAGCAGCCAGGGTTTGGGTTCCTACGAGCAGTACTTC
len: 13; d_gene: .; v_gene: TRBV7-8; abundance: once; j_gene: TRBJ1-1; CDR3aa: CASSRGGDTEAFF; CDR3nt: TGTGCCAGCAGCCGGGGAGGAGACACTGAAGCTTTCTTT
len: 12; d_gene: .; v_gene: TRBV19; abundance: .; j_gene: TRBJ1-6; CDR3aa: CASGTALGPLHF; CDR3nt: TGTGCCAGTGGGACCGCCCTTGGGCCCCTCCACTTT
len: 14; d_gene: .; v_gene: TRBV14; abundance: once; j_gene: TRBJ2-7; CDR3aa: CASSQAAATYEQYF; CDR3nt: TGTGCCAGCAGCCAGGCTGCAGCCACCTACGAGCAGTACTTC
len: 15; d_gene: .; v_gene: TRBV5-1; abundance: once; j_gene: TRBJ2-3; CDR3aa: CASSFLDPSTDTQYF; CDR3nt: TGCGCCAGCAGCTTTCTAGACCCGAGCACAGATACGCAGTATTTT
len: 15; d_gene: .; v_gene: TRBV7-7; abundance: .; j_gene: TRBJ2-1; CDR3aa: CASSRDGGNSNEQFF; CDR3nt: TGTGCTAGCAGCCGGGACGGGGGTAATTCGAATGAGCAGTTCTTC
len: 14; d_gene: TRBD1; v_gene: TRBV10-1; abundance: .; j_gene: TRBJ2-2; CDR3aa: CASSGTGDTGELFF; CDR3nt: TGCGCCAGCAGTGGGACAGGGGACACCGGGGAGCTGTTTTTT
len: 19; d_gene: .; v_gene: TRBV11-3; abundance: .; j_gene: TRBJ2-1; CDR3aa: CASSLGGRPTPAAGNEQFF; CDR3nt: TGTGCCAGCAGCTTAGGGGGTAGACCGACCCCAGCGGCGGGGAATGAGCAGTTCTTC
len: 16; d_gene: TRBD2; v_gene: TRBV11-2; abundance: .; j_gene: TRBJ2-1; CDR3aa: CASSSGLAGKHNEQFF; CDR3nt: TGTGCCAGCAGCTCCGGACTAGCGGGGAAGCACAATGAGCAGTTCTTC
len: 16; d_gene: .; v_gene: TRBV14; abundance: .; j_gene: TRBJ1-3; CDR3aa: CASRYREASSGNTIYF; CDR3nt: TGTGCCAGCAGGTACCGCGAAGCCAGCTCTGGAAACACCATATATTTT
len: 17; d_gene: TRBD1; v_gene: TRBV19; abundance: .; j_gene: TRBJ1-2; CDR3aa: CASRNRTGGSLAYGYTF; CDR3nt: TGTGCCAGTAGGAACCGGACAGGGGGCAGTCTGGCCTATGGCTACACCTTC
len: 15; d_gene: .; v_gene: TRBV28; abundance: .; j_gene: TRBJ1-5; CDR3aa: CASSPWTDSNQPQHF; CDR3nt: TGTGCCAGCAGCCCCTGGACAGATAGCAATCAGCCCCAGCATTTT
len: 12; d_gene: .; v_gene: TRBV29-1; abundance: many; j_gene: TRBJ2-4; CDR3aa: CSVENGQNIQYF; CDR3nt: TGCAGCGTTGAAAACGGTCAAAACATTCAGTACTTC
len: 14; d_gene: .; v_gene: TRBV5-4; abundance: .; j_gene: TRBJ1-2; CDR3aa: CASSRQTENYGYTF; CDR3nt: TGTGCCAGCAGCCGACAGACAGAAAACTATGGCTACACCTTC
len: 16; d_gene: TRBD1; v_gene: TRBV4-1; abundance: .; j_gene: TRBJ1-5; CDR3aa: CASSHPGGDRDQPQHF; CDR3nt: TGCGCCAGCAGCCACCCCGGGGGGGACAGGGATCAGCCCCAGCATTTT
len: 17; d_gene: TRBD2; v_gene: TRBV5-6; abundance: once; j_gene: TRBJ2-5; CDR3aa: CASSLAGTSGIQETQYF; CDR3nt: TGTGCCAGCAGCTTGGCCGGGACTAGCGGGATCCAAGAGACCCAGTACTTC
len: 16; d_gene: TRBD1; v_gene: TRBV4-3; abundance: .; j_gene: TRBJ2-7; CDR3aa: CASSQTTGTGTYEQYF; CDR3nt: TGCGCCAGCAGCCAAACGACCGGGACAGGGACCTACGAGCAGTACTTC
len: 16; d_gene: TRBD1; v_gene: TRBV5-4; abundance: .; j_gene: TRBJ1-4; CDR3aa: CASSQGQGATNEKLFF; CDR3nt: TGTGCCAGCAGCCAGGGACAGGGGGCAACTAATGAAAAACTGTTTTTT
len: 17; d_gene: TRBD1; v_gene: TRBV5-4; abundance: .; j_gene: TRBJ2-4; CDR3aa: CASSSMTGQLAKNIQYF; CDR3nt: TGTGCCAGCAGCTCGATGACAGGGCAACTAGCCAAAAACATTCAGTACTTC
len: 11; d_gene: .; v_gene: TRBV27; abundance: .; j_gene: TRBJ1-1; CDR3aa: CASLGNTEAFF; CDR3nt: TGTGCCAGCCTGGGGAACACTGAAGCTTTCTTT
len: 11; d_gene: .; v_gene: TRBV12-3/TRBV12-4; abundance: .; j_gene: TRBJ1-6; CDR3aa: CASSFGITLHF; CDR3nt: TGTGCCAGCAGTTTCGGGATCACCCTCCACTTT
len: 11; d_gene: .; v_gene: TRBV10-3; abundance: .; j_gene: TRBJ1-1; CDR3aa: CAIKEGTEAFF; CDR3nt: TGTGCCATCAAGGAGGGGACTGAAGCTTTCTTT